These 22 T cell receptor beta chains were all obtained from the same sample, sequenced in a study of T-cell memory formation after mild COVID-19. TCRdb reprocessed the 5' RACE reads via MiXCR and lists one record per CDR3 protein. The sample yields 120,000 to 150,000 distinct CDR3 sequences, under 7% seen once. The sample taken for sequencing was PBMCs or a T cell subset sorted from them (not recorded which). Receptor source: an adult woman who had mild COVID-19 (a few samples of this study predate the infection). Cell type and time point are not known.

This clonotype was detected ten times or more. The chain uses TRBV7-6 and TRBJ1-1; a possible D gene is TRBD1 (5 bases). Germline V gene lookup returns CDR1 SGHVS and CDR2 FNYEAQ. V gave up 3 bases and J gave up 4 bases, with 15 bases separating them. The CDR3 runs 15 residues. The CDR3 coding sequence is TGTGCCAGCAGCTTGAGACCCGCAGGGAGCACTGAAGCTTTCTTT. It translates to CASSLRPAGSTEAFF.

This clonotype showed up just a few times. V and J are TRBV4-3 and TRBJ2-3, with 11 bases identical to TRBD2. Germline CDR1 LGHNA, CDR2 YSLEER. This CDR3 is 16 amino acids long. The J segment lost 4 bases and the V segment lost 4 bases, leaving 7 bases of the junction unmatched. CDR3 sequence reads: CASSPTSGSRADTQYF. The CDR3, as DNA: TGCGCCAGCAGCCCTACTAGCGGGAGCAGGGCAGATACGCAGTATTTT.

This clonotype was found many times. This chain links TRBV7-9 with TRBJ2-5; D gene uncertain. Per the germline V gene, CDR1 is SEHNR and CDR2 is FQNEAQ (reference sequence). Trimming pared 2 bases from V and 0 bases from J, leaving 7 bases between. CDR3 length: 14 residues. CDR3 DNA sequence: TGTGCCAGCAGCTTATTGGTAGACCAAGAGACCCAGTACTTC. It specifies CASSLLVDQETQYF.

This clonotype was detected only a few times. The chain recombines TRBV3-1 with TRBJ1-2, with D hard to call. The V gene's germline CDR1 is LGHDT and CDR2 YNNKEL (reference sequence). This CDR3 has 14 residues. Trimming left V 7 bases short and J 2 bases short, with 14 bases between. Written as DNA, the CDR3 is TGTGCCAGCAAACAAAATACACCCAACTATGGCTACACCTTC. It specifies CASKQNTPNYGYTF.

This clonotype was detected ten times or more. The J gene is TRBJ2-2, the V gene TRBV20-1, with D possibly called TRBD1 or TRBD2 (5 bases each). This CDR3 comprises 16 residues. Per the germline V gene, CDR1 is DFQATT and CDR2 is SNEGSKA (reference sequence). Between the trimmed V and J ends, which lost 5 bases and 4 bases, there was a span of 20 bases. CDR3 amino acids: CSAAKGTGPGTGELFF. The CDR3 coding sequence is TGCAGTGCTGCAAAAGGGACGGGCCCGGGCACCGGGGAGCTGTTTTTT.

The V and J genes are TRBV10-3 and TRBJ1-2; D unclear. The CDR3 length is 14 residues. V lost 0 bases, J lost 6 bases, and 11 bases lay in between. CDR1 ENHRY and CDR2 SYGVKD come from the germline V gene. This chain's CDR3 is CAISESISGNGYTF. DNA of the CDR3: TGTGCCATCAGTGAGTCGATTTCTGGTAATGGCTACACCTTC.

This clonotype was observed at least ten times. The chain carries TRBV7-3 and TRBJ2-3, with D possibly TRBD1 on 6 matching bases. Germline V gene data show CDR1 as SGHTA and CDR2 as FQGTGA. V was shortened by 5 bases and J by 4 bases, with 16 bases between the two germline ends. The CDR3 is made up of 15 amino acids. CDR3 residues: CASSQTGTSADTQYF. The CDR3 DNA follows: TGTGCCAGCAGCCAGACCGGGACATCGGCAGATACGCAGTATTTT.

In this sample, this clonotype turned up a few times. V is TRBV6-2 or TRBV6-3 and J is TRBJ2-2; TRBD2 is a possible D gene (6 bases). Trimming cost V 8 bases and J 4 bases, with 17 bases left between them. The germline gives CDR1 MNHEY, CDR2 SVGEGT. CDR3 length: 15 amino acids. CDR3 sequence reads: CASGRRREITGELFF. CDR3 DNA: TGTGCCAGCGGCAGACGTCGGGAGATCACCGGGGAGCTGTTTTTT.

V usage is TRBV7-2 and J usage is TRBJ1-1, with D unclear. Trimming removed 6 bases from V and 4 bases from J, with 18 bases in between. The germline CDR1 and CDR2 sequences are SGHTA and FQGNSA. This CDR3 spans 15 amino acids. The CDR3 DNA reads TGTGCCAGCAGTCCCGCGACGGTCCGGGGCACTGAAGCTTTCTTT. It specifies CASSPATVRGTEAFF.

The CDR3 DNA reads as TGTGCCAGCAGTGGACCGAGTTTCTCTGGAAACACCATATATTTT. It is translated as CASSGPSFSGNTIYF. The V call is TRBV6-5, the J call TRBJ1-3; D gene ambiguous. Trimming took 5 bases from V and 0 from J, leaving 11 bases between them. Germline lookup yields CDR1 MNHEY and CDR2 SVGAGI. This CDR3 region has 15 residues.

This clonotype came up a few times. The chain carries TRBV6-5 and TRBJ2-5; possible D gene TRBD2, 5 bases. The germline V gene encodes CDR1 MNHEY and CDR2 SVGAGI. This CDR3 comprises 14 residues. V lost 7 bases to trimming and J lost 1 base, with 13 bases between them. The chain's CDR3 is CASTDPGTQETQYF. In nucleotides, the CDR3 is TGTGCCAGCACGGACCCGGGAACCCAAGAGACCCAGTACTTC.

The gene calls are TRBV10-3 and TRBJ1-5; no clear D. Germline assignment: CDR1 ENHRY and CDR2 SYGVKD. V gave up 11 bases and J gave up 4 bases, with 21 bases separating them. The CDR3 loop spans 15 amino acids. CDR3 residues: CAPPPSPPENQPQHF. The CDR3 nucleotides are TGTGCCCCTCCGCCCTCCCCCCCGGAGAATCAGCCCCAGCATTTT.

This clonotype has a handful of counts. The V and J genes are TRBV24-1 and TRBJ2-1; 9 bases are a match to TRBD2. This CDR3 has 17 residues. Germline V CDR1 and CDR2: KGHDR, SFDVKD. V was clipped by 2 bases and J by 8 bases; unmatched bases: 12. In DNA form, the CDR3 reads TGTGCCACCAGTGATTCCCTCCCCCTTAGCGGGAGCGATGAGCAGTTCTTC. This encodes CATSDSLPLSGSDEQFF.

This clonotype has a count of ten or more. This chain's CDR3 is CSAREEVAGGTYEQYF. In DNA, the CDR3 is TGCAGTGCTAGAGAAGAGGTAGCGGGGGGGACCTACGAGCAGTACTTC. V is TRBV20-1 and J is TRBJ2-7; TRBD2 matches at 11 bases. The germline gives CDR1 DFQATT, CDR2 SNEGSKA (reference sequence). Trimming at V came to 0 bases and at J to 2 bases, leaving 6 bases not matched to a gene. There are 16 residues in the CDR3.

The chain carries TRBV27 and TRBJ2-1; perhaps TRBD2 as D (5 bases). The germline CDR1 and CDR2 sequences are MNHEY and SMNVEV (reference sequence). The V end lost 4 bases, the J end lost 7 bases, and 20 bases lay between the germline ends. The CDR3 covers 16 residues. DNA for the CDR3: TGTGCCAGCAGTTCCCCTTATAGGGCCGAGCGGAATGAGCAGTTCTTC. It translates to CASSSPYRAERNEQFF.

This clonotype was recorded at least ten times. V is TRBV7-9 and J is TRBJ2-3; D not certain. V was cut by 2 bases and J by 1 base, with 10 bases left in between. In germline, CDR1 is SEHNR, CDR2 FQNEAQ (reference sequence). The CDR3 totals 15 residues. The CDR3 sequence: CASSLNSQRTDTQYF. For the CDR3, the DNA is TGTGCCAGCAGCTTAAACTCCCAGCGCACAGATACGCAGTATTTT.

This clonotype was picked up many times. CDR3 protein: CASSLNSVGSYNEQFF. As DNA, the CDR3 is TGTGCCAGCAGTTTAAATAGCGTGGGCTCCTACAATGAGCAGTTCTTC. The V gene is TRBV27, the J gene TRBJ2-1; D might be TRBD2 (5 bases). This CDR3 is built from 16 residues. V was cut by 2 bases and J by 0 bases, with 11 bases left in between. Germline V gives CDR1 MNHEY, CDR2 SMNVEV (reference sequence).

This clonotype was found many times. The J gene is TRBJ2-5, the V gene TRBV12-3 or TRBV12-4; D ambiguous. The CDR3 is made up of 13 amino acids. Trimming left V 2 bases short and J 2 bases short, with 6 bases between. CDR3 residues: CASSLWQQETQYF. CDR3 bases: TGTGCCAGCAGTTTATGGCAGCAAGAGACCCAGTACTTC.

The chain carries TRBV12-3 or TRBV12-4 and TRBJ1-2; D not certain. CDR3 length equals 14 residues. Trimming left V 3 bases short and J 4 bases short, with 12 bases between. CDR3 protein: CASSFSGPAYGYTF. The CDR3 DNA is TGTGCCAGCAGTTTTTCTGGCCCAGCCTATGGCTACACCTTC.

At least ten counts were recorded for this clonotype. The gene calls are TRBV5-1 and TRBJ2-1; D gene uncertain. In germline, CDR1 is SGHRS, CDR2 YFSETQ. This CDR3 region has 15 residues. V was pared by 4 bases and J by 0 bases, with 11 bases between. CDR3 sequence reads: CASSGGSGSYNEQFF. The CDR3, as DNA: TGCGCCAGCAGCGGCGGATCGGGCTCCTACAATGAGCAGTTCTTC. Supplemented by reference TRBV5-1 and TRBJ2-1, the full variable domain reads KAGVTQTPRYLIKTRGQQVTLSCSPISGHRSVSWYQQTPGQGLQFLFEYFSETQRNKGNFPGRFSGRQFSNSRSEMNVSTLELGDSALYLCASSGGSGSYNEQFFGPGTRLTVL.

This clonotype was detected ten times or more. The J gene is TRBJ2-1, the V gene TRBV29-1, with D unresolved. The CDR3 spans 14 residues. V shed 6 bases and J shed 5 bases, with 17 bases lying between them. The germline V gene encodes CDR1 SQVTM and CDR2 ANQGSEA. CDR3 sequence: CSVGVYSHNNEQFF. The CDR3 DNA is TGCAGCGTCGGAGTCTATTCCCACAACAATGAGCAGTTCTTC.

This clonotype appeared many times. The gene calls are TRBV4-1 and TRBJ2-5, with D unclear. Trimming pared 0 bases from V and 7 bases from J, leaving 12 bases between. Per the germline V gene, CDR1 is MGHRA and CDR2 is YSYEKL. The length of the CDR3 is 14 residues. DNA of the CDR3: TGCGCCAGCAGCCAAGAATGGGCCAAAGGGACCCAGTACTTC. This gives the protein CASSQEWAKGTQYF.